This T cell receptor beta chain was retrieved from a study of response to subunit inactivated influenza vaccine. General study findings and limits: Each seasonal flu vaccination may recruit only limited new T cells, authors suggested.

This clonotype was seen repeatedly, ten times or more. Antigen specificity is unknown. TCRdb independently ran MiXCR on the RT-PCR reads; one entry per CDR3 protein. Of hundreds of thousands of distinct CDR3 sequences in the sample, approximately 7.6% were seen once. The CDR3 loop spans 13 amino acids. Trimming removed 3 bases from V and 5 bases from J, with 14 bases in between. CDR1 is DFQATT, CDR2 SNEGSKA, per germline (reference sequence). This TCR was recovered from a man between 45 and 75 years old who received an inactivated influenza vaccine. This sequence joins TRBV20-1 and TRBJ2-7; weak D call: TRBD2 (6 bases). The specimen was PBMCs from blood, collected roughly 24 months after vaccination. The chain's CDR3 is CSASTGGRDEQYF. CDR3 nucleotides: TGCAGTGCTAGTACAGGAGGGCGAGACGAGCAGTACTTC.